The next 30 T cell receptor beta chains were all read from a single sample in a study of blood T cell repertoires in COVID-19. The repertoire was sequenced with immunoSEQ multiplex PCR; TCRdb's copy has only in-frame clones and lacks some. Among some 190,000 clones listed, approximately 85% were seen once. Sample: peripheral blood. These receptors were taken from a human donor with active or convalescent COVID-19. The donor label of this sample is uncertain.

The V gene is TRBV29-1, the J gene TRBJ2-2; D is perhaps TRBD2 (6 bases). This CDR3 comprises 14 residues. The V gene's germline CDR1 is SQVTM and CDR2 ANQGSEA. Trimming stripped 6 bases from V and 6 bases from J, with 17 bases between. DNA of the CDR3: TGCAGCGTCGGCCGGGAGACTGCCTCCGGGGAGCTGTTTTTT. Translating it yields CSVGRETASGELFF.

The chain employs TRBV6-2 or TRBV6-3 and TRBJ2-1; TRBD2 aligns across 12 bases. V lost 2 bases and J lost 2; bases outside the gene matches: 7. The CDR3 has 18 residues. The germline V gene has CDR1 MNHEY and CDR2 SVGEGT. The CDR3: CASSYGLLAGGTYNEQFF. In DNA form, the CDR3 reads TGTGCCAGCAGTTACGGTCTACTAGCGGGGGGAACCTACAATGAGCAGTTCTTC.

The V gene is TRBV7-9, the J gene TRBJ1-1; 7 bases align to TRBD1. V lost 3 bases to trimming and J lost 5 bases; unmatched junction nucleotides: 6. Germline V lookup: CDR1 SEHNR, CDR2 FQNEAQ (reference sequence). The CDR3 is 14 amino acids. The CDR3 loop reads CASSLGTGETEAFF. In DNA form, the CDR3 reads TGTGCCAGCAGCTTGGGCACAGGGGAAACTGAAGCTTTCTTT. Full variable domain (missing parts from reference TRBV7-9 and TRBJ1-1): DTGVSQNPRHKITKRGQNVTFRCDPISEHNRLYWYRQTLGQGPEFLTYFQNEAQLEKSRLLSDRFSAERPKGSFSTLEIQRTEQGDSAMYLCASSLGTGETEAFFGQGTRLTVV.

The genes are TRBV24-1 and TRBJ2-1, with 13 bases aligning to TRBD2. The CDR3 is made up of 16 amino acids. The germline V gene encodes CDR1 KGHDR and CDR2 SFDVKD. V lost 4 bases and J lost 5; bases outside the gene matches: 4. CDR3 amino acids: CATSDPGLAGDNEQFF. In DNA form, the CDR3 reads TGTGCCACCAGTGACCCCGGACTAGCGGGAGACAATGAGCAGTTCTTC.

This clone was seen once. V and J are TRBV11-3 and TRBJ2-1, with 13 nucleotides matching TRBD2. This CDR3 comprises 15 residues. The V segment lost 7 bases and the J segment 2 bases; nucleotides outside the gene matches: 2. In germline, CDR1 is SGHNT, CDR2 YENEEA. DNA of the CDR3: TGTGCCAGCATGGGGACTAGCGGGACCTACAATGAGCAGTTCTTC. Protein: CASMGTSGTYNEQFF.

The chain uses TRBV18 and TRBJ1-1, with 7 bases fitting TRBD1. The CDR3 loop spans 14 amino acids. The junction had 3 bases not matched to a gene; V was cut back by 4 bases and J by 1 base. The germline V gene encodes CDR1 KGHSH and CDR2 LQKENI. The CDR3 nucleotides read TGTGCCAGCTCACGAGGACAGGAGAACACTGAAGCTTTCTTT. Its protein product is CASSRGQENTEAFF.

V usage is TRBV5-1 and J usage is TRBJ1-2; 7 bases are shared with TRBD1. The germline CDR1 and CDR2 sequences are SGHRS and YFSETQ. The CDR3 is 19 amino acids. V was pared by 4 bases and J by 0 bases, with 18 bases of the junction left unmatched. In nucleotides, the CDR3 is TGCGCCAGCAGCAGAGGACAGGCAGCCGCCCGGCTTCCTAACTATGGCTACACCTTC. It encodes CASSRGQAAARLPNYGYTF.

V is TRBV5-4 and J is TRBJ2-3, with 10 bases lining up with TRBD1. The CDR3 extends over 16 amino acids. V was pared by 4 bases and J by 7 bases, with 12 bases of the junction left unmatched. Germline loops: CDR1 SGHNT, CDR2 YYREEE (reference sequence). CDR3 sequence: CASSDPGTGVGNTQYF. The CDR3 DNA reads TGTGCCAGCAGCGACCCCGGGACAGGGGTTGGGAATACGCAGTATTTT.

Notes on this clone: Given the absence of the conserved phenylalanine or tryptophan at the CDR3 end, a read error is likely. No DNA is shown, since the ends of the CDR3 on it are uncertain; the CDR3 is the one TCRdb lists. This chain connects TRBV21-1 to TRBJ1-2; TRBD1, the D gene given by the table, was not confirmed from the DNA. TRBV21-1 counts as a pseudogene. Both ends counted, the CDR3 spans 10 residues. CDR3 amino acids: CASSNITVSP.

The chain is built from TRBV19 and TRBJ2-3, with TRBD1 identical over 9 bases. The CDR3 spans 18 residues. CDR1 LNHDA and CDR2 SQIVND come from the germline V gene (reference sequence). The ends lost 10 bases at V and 4 bases at J; junction bases unmatched: 21. CDR3 in amino acids: CAKRVGDREIRWADTQYF. CDR3 nucleotide sequence: TGTGCCAAAAGGGTTGGGGACAGGGAGATCCGATGGGCAGATACGCAGTATTTT.

The chain recombines TRBV11-3 with TRBJ2-2; possibly TRBD2 for D (7 bases). Germline CDR1 and CDR2: SGHNT and YENEEA. V was trimmed by 3 bases and J by 5 bases, leaving 10 bases between them. The CDR3 has 14 amino acids. CDR3 in amino acids: CASSLGGHTGELFF. The CDR3 DNA reads as TGTGCCAGCAGCTTGGGGGGGCATACCGGGGAGCTGTTTTTT.

V and J are TRBV3-1 (or the pseudogene TRBV3-2) and TRBJ1-1; 7 bases map to TRBD1. After removal of 1 base from V and 1 base from J, the junction contained 6 bases not matched to a gene. The CDR3 runs to 16 residues. Germline CDR1 and CDR2: LGHDT and YNNKEL (reference sequence). CDR3 residues: CASSQVGQVRNTEAFF. The CDR3 DNA sequence: TGTGCCAGCAGCCAAGTCGGACAGGTTAGGAACACTGAAGCTTTCTTT.

J is TRBJ1-5 and V is TRBV28; D is possibly TRBD1 (6 bases). The CDR3 totals 15 residues. V shed 7 bases and J shed 6 bases, with 19 bases lying between them. From germline, CDR1 is MDHEN and CDR2 SYDVKM. The CDR3 loop reads CASTIQGRLGQPQHF. In nucleotides, the CDR3 is TGTGCCAGCACGATACAGGGCAGATTAGGTCAGCCCCAGCATTTT.

The chain employs TRBV27 and TRBJ1-1; weak D call: TRBD1 (6 bases). Germline assignment: CDR1 MNHEY and CDR2 SMNVEV (reference sequence). Trimming cost V 2 bases and J 1 base, with 11 bases left between them. The CDR3 is made up of 15 amino acids. Written as DNA, the CDR3 is TGTGCCAGCAGTTTACGGGGGGCGTGGAACACTGAAGCTTTCTTT. The encoded protein is CASSLRGAWNTEAFF.

J is TRBJ1-2 and V is TRBV7-9; D is undetermined. Germline CDR1 SEHNR, CDR2 FQNEAQ (reference sequence). The CDR3 runs 15 residues. V lost 4 bases to trimming and J lost 0 bases, with 12 bases between them. Here the CDR3 reads CASSSRAGANYGYTF. As DNA, the CDR3 is TGTGCCAGCAGCTCGAGGGCCGGGGCTAACTATGGCTACACCTTC.

Comment on this clone: Different DNA sequences within this sample yield the same CDR3. V and J are TRBV28 and TRBJ1-4; 9 bases fit TRBD1. CDR1 is MDHEN, CDR2 SYDVKM, per germline. V gave up 1 base and J gave up 4 bases; unmatched junction bases: 1. This CDR3 is built from 15 residues. The chain's CDR3 is CASSLSGQGNEKLFF. CDR3 sequence (DNA): TGTGCCAGCAGTTTATCGGGACAGGGTAATGAAAAACTGTTTTTT.

This chain uses TRBV5-1 with TRBJ2-5; perhaps TRBD2 as D (5 bases). The germline V gene has CDR1 SGHRS and CDR2 YFSETQ. This CDR3 is built from 16 residues. The germline V and J ends were trimmed by 0 bases and 5 bases, with 17 bases remaining between them. The CDR3 here is CASSLEQSAGIETQYF. The CDR3 bases are TGCGCCAGCAGCTTGGAGCAGTCCGCGGGTATTGAGACCCAGTACTTC.

J is TRBJ2-7 and V is TRBV5-1, with 7 bases aligning to TRBD1. Germline V gives CDR1 SGHRS, CDR2 YFSETQ. Trimming removed 3 bases from V and 7 bases from J; junction bases left unmatched: 10. The CDR3 contains 14 residues. The DNA for the CDR3 is TGCGCCAGCAGCTATTCGACAGGGCGAGGGGAGCAGTACTTC. As protein: CASSYSTGRGEQYF.

The sample holds a few counts of this clone. The J gene is TRBJ2-7, the V gene TRBV2, with no clear D. Looked up from germline, CDR1 is SNHLY and CDR2 is FYNNEI. The CDR3 totals 16 residues. Trimming removed 8 bases from V and 2 bases from J, with 22 bases in between. The CDR3: CASCPKVLQSAYEQYF. In DNA form, the CDR3 reads TGTGCCAGCTGCCCTAAGGTTTTACAGTCGGCCTACGAGCAGTACTTC.

The rearrangement links TRBV11-2 to TRBJ1-1; the D gene is possibly TRBD1 (5 bases). The CDR3 has 14 amino acids. The V end lost 5 bases, the J end lost 4 bases, and 14 bases lay between the germline ends. From germline, CDR1 is SGHAT and CDR2 FQNNGV. For the CDR3, the DNA is TGTGCCAGCAGCAAGGGGCAGGGAAGCACTGAAGCTTTCTTT. Its translation: CASSKGQGSTEAFF.

This chain uses TRBV7-9 with TRBJ1-6; TRBD1 might be the D (6 bases). The CDR3 sequence is 14 residues long. V gave up 3 bases and J gave up 12 bases, with 15 bases separating them. Germline CDR1 is SEHNR and CDR2 is FQNEAQ (reference sequence). In DNA form, the CDR3 reads TGTGCCAGCAGCTTCCCGGACAGAAAGGGACCCCTCCACTTT. It translates to CASSFPDRKGPLHF.

This chain joins TRBV11-2 and TRBJ2-3; 8 bases match TRBD2. Germline V CDR1 and CDR2: SGHAT, FQNNGV. The CDR3 contains 14 residues. V gave up 5 bases and J gave up 3 bases; unmatched junction bases: 4. In DNA form, the CDR3 reads TGTGCCAGCAGCGGGGCTAGCGGGACAGATACGCAGTATTTT. Amino acids: CASSGASGTDTQYF.

This rearrangement joins TRBV9 to TRBJ2-3; D not resolved. CDR1 is SGDLS and CDR2 is YYNGEE in the germline V gene. The CDR3 contains 15 residues. V was pared by 3 bases and J by 0 bases, with 11 bases between. In nucleotides, the CDR3 is TGTGCCAGCAGCGCGTCCCGGTCGAGCACAGATACGCAGTATTTT. It encodes CASSASRSSTDTQYF.

The chain couples TRBV4-1 to TRBJ1-2, with D unresolved. Germline CDR1 reads MGHRA; CDR2 reads YSYEKL. V was pared by 1 base and J by 8 bases, with 11 bases between. The CDR3 consists of 13 residues. CDR3 bases: TGCGCCAGCAGCCAAGGGCCCGCCGGGGGCTACACCTTC. Its protein is CASSQGPAGGYTF.

The rearrangement uses TRBV7-9 and TRBJ2-3, with no clear D. There are 12 residues in the CDR3. Germline assignment: CDR1 SEHNR and CDR2 FQNEAQ (reference sequence). Trimming left V 8 bases short and J 3 bases short, with 9 bases between. DNA of the CDR3: TGTGCCAGCTACCCAGGTACAGATACGCAGTATTTT. Protein sequence: CASYPGTDTQYF.

The chain couples TRBV29-1 to TRBJ1-2, with 7 bases that match TRBD1. The CDR3 has 13 amino acids. The junction had 4 bases not matched to a gene; V was cut back by 3 bases and J by 3 bases. Looked up from germline, CDR1 is SQVTM and CDR2 is ANQGSEA. CDR3 in DNA: TGCAGCGTTGATACAGGGGCATACTATGGCTACACCTTC. It encodes CSVDTGAYYGYTF.

The rearrangement joins TRBV19 to TRBJ2-1; D is possibly TRBD2 (7 bases). The CDR3 is 16 amino acids. Trimming took 0 bases from V and 6 from J, leaving 15 bases between them. Germline V CDR1 and CDR2: LNHDA, SQIVND (reference sequence). The CDR3 region is CASSIDKGEGRNEQFF. In DNA form, the CDR3 reads TGTGCCAGTAGTATAGATAAGGGGGAGGGGCGCAATGAGCAGTTCTTC.

The chain has TRBV27 and TRBJ2-7; TRBD1 matches at 8 bases. This CDR3 spans 15 amino acids. J gave up 4 bases and V 4 bases, and 9 bases lay outside the gene matches. CDR1 is MNHEY, CDR2 SMNVEV, per germline (reference sequence). In nucleotides, the CDR3 is TGTGCCAGCAGTTGGACTGGACAGGGTGGTTACGAGCAGTACTTC. Protein: CASSWTGQGGYEQYF.

The V and J genes are TRBV5-1 and TRBJ2-5; 7 nucleotides match TRBD2. J gave up 5 bases and V 2 bases, and 15 bases lay outside the gene matches. Germline CDR1 is SGHRS and CDR2 is YFSETQ. The CDR3 extends over 17 amino acids. CDR3 loop: CASSFSVGGSSRETQYF. In nucleotides, the CDR3 is TGCGCCAGCAGCTTTAGTGTTGGCGGGAGCTCGAGGGAGACCCAGTACTTC.

The chain combines TRBV5-8 with TRBJ1-1, with D unclear. The length of the CDR3 is 14 residues. V was shortened by 1 base and J by 4 bases, with 11 bases between the two germline ends. Germline V gene data show CDR1 as SGHTS and CDR2 as YDEGEE. This CDR3 is CASSLRAEGTEAFF. The CDR3 DNA is TGTGCCAGCAGCTTGAGGGCAGAGGGCACTGAAGCTTTCTTT.